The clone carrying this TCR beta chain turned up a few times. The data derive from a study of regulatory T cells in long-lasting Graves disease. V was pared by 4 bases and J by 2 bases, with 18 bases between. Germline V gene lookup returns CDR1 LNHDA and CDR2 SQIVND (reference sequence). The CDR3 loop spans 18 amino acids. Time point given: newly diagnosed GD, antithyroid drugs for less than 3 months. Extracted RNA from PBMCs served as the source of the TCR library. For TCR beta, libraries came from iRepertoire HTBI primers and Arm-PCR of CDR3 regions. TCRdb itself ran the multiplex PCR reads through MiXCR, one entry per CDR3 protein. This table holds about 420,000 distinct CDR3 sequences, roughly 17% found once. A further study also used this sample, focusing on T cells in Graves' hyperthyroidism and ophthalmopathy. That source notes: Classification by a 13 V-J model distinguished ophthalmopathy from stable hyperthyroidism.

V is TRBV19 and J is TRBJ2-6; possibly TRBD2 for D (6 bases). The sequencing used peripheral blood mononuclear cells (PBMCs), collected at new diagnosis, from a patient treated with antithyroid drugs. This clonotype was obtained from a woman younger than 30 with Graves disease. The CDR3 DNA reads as TGTGCCAGTAGTACCTCCGACGGGGGAGTCCCTGGGGCCAACGTCCTGACTTTC. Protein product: CASSTSDGGVPGANVLTF.